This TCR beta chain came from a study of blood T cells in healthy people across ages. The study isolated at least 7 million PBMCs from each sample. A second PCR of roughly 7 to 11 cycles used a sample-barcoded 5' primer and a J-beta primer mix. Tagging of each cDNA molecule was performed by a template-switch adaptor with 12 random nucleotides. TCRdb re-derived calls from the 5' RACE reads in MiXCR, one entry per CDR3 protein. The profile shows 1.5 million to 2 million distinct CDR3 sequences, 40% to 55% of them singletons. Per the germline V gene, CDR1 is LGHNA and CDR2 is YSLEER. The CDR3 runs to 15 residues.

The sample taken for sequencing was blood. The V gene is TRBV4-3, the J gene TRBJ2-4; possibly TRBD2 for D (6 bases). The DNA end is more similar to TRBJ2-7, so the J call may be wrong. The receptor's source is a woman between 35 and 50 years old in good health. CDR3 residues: CASSQVTGGVIEQYF. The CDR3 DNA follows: TGCGCCAGCAGCCAAGTGACCGGGGGTGTCATCGAGCAGTACTTC.